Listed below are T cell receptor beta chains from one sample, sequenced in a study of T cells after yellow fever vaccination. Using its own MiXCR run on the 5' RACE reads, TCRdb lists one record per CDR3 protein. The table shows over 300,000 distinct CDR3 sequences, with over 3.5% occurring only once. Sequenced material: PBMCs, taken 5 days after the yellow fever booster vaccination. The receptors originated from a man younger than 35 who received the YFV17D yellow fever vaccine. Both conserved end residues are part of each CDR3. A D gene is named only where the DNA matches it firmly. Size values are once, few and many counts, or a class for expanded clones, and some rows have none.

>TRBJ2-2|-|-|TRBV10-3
CAISEGQNTGELFF
TGTGCCATCAGTGAGGGTCAGAACACCGGGGAGCTGTTTTTT
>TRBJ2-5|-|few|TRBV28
CASSLYRETQYF
TGTGCCAGCAGTTTATACCGGGAGACCCAGTACTTC
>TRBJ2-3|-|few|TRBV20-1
CLVPFIGADTQYF
TGCCTCGTGCCCTTTATCGGTGCAGATACGCAGTATTTT
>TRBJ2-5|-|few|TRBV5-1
CASTNLGQETQYF
TGCGCCAGCACCAACCTGGGGCAAGAGACCCAGTACTTC
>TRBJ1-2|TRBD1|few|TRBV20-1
CSASRQGANRWFVNYGYTF
TGCAGTGCTAGTCGACAGGGGGCGAATAGGTGGTTCGTTAACTATGGCTACACCTTC
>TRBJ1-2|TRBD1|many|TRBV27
CASSPRTGNYGYTF
TGTGCCAGCAGTCCCCGGACAGGGAACTATGGCTACACCTTC
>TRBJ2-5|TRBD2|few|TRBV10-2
CASSDKRGVWETQYF
TGCGCCAGCAGTGACAAGCGGGGGGTGTGGGAGACCCAGTACTTC
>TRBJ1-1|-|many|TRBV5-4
CASSPGGAEGTEAFF
TGTGCCAGCAGCCCCGGGGGGGCGGAGGGCACTGAAGCTTTCTTT
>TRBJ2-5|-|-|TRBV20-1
CSAKQGLRGETQYF
TGCAGTGCGAAACAGGGACTGAGGGGAGAGACCCAGTACTTC
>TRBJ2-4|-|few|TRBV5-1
CASSSQYF
TGCGCCAGCAGCTCCCAGTACTTC
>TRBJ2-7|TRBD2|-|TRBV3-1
CASSQGAGDRPYF
TGTGCCAGCAGCCAAGGGGCGGGGGACCGCCCGTACTTC
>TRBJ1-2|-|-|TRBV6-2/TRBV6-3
CASSDQGGSVVNYGYTF
TGTGCCAGCAGTGATCAAGGGGGATCGGTAGTCAACTATGGCTACACCTTC
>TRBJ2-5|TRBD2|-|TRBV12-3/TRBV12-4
CASSLGLATFEETQYF
TGTGCCAGCAGTTTGGGACTAGCTACGTTCGAGGAGACCCAGTACTTC
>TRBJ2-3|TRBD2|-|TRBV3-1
CASSQNSGGFTDTQYF
TGTGCCAGCAGCCAGAACAGCGGGGGTTTCACAGATACGCAGTATTTT
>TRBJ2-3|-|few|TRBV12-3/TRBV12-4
CATGRPGTDTQYF
TGTGCCACAGGGAGGCCCGGCACAGATACGCAGTATTTT
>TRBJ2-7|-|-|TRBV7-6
CASGLGYEQYF
TGTGCCAGCGGACTCGGCTACGAGCAGTACTTC
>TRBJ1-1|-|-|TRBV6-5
CASSYAPGDRSTEAFF
TGTGCCAGCAGTTACGCTCCCGGGGATCGAAGCACTGAAGCTTTCTTT
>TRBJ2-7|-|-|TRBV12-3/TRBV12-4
CASSRVYEQYF
TGTGCCAGCAGTCGGGTCTACGAGCAGTACTTC
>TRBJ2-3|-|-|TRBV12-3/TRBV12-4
CASSPYQISTDTQYF
TGTGCCAGCAGTCCCTACCAGATAAGCACAGATACGCAGTATTTT
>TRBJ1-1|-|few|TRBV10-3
CAISESPTGDTEAFF
TGTGCCATCAGTGAGTCGCCAACGGGAGACACTGAAGCTTTCTTT
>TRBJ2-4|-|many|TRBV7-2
CASSSSHGGNIQYF
TGTGCCAGCAGCAGTAGCCACGGGGGTAACATTCAGTACTTC
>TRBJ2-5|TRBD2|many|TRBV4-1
CASSQAVGLAEETQYF
TGCGCCAGCAGCCAAGCGGTGGGACTAGCGGAAGAGACCCAGTACTTC
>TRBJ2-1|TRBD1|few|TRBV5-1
CASSSGTGGSLPGDEQFF
TGCGCCAGCAGCTCCGGGACAGGGGGCTCCCTGCCCGGGGATGAGCAGTTCTTC
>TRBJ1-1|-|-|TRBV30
CAWRLGAEAFF
TGTGCCTGGAGGTTGGGGGCTGAAGCTTTCTTT
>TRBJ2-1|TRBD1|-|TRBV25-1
CASRGTTGVVYNEQFF
TGTGCCAGCAGGGGCACAACAGGGGTCGTTTACAATGAGCAGTTCTTC
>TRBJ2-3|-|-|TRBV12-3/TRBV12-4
CASSSNRWGSGYTDTQYF
TGTGCCAGCAGTTCCAACCGGTGGGGCAGTGGATACACAGATACGCAGTATTTT
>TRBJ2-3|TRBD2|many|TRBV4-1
CASSQPGRRGAGGSDTQYF
TGCGCCAGCAGCCAACCAGGGAGAAGAGGAGCGGGGGGTTCAGATACGCAGTATTTT
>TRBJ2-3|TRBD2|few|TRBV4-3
CASSQDSRTSVFTDTQYF
TGCGCCAGCAGCCAAGATTCCCGGACTAGCGTTTTCACAGATACGCAGTATTTT
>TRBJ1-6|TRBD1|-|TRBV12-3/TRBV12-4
CASKGQLNSPLHF
TGTGCCAGCAAGGGACAGCTTAATTCACCCCTCCACTTT
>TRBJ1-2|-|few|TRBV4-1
CASSQEAGQDGYTF
TGCGCCAGCAGCCAAGAAGCAGGGCAAGATGGCTACACCTTC
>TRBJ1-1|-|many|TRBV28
CASSLTVVGHTEAFF
TGTGCCAGCAGTTTGACAGTCGTTGGGCACACTGAAGCTTTCTTT
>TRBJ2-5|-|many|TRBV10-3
CAISEVKSGETQYF
TGTGCCATCAGTGAAGTCAAATCGGGAGAGACCCAGTACTTC
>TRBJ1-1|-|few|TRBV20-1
CSARKGGIDTEAFF
TGCAGTGCTAGAAAAGGTGGGATAGACACTGAAGCTTTCTTT
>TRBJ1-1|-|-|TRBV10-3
CAIKGSNTEAFF
TGTGCCATCAAAGGATCGAACACTGAAGCTTTCTTT
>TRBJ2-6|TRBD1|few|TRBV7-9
CARETGQASGANVLTF
TGTGCCAGGGAGACCGGACAGGCCTCTGGGGCCAACGTCCTGACTTTC
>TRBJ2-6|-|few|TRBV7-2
CASSLISGVGANVLTF
TGTGCCAGCAGCTTAATTAGTGGGGTTGGGGCCAACGTCCTGACTTTC
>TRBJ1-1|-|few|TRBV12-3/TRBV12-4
CASSSPGGLNTEAFF
TGTGCCAGCAGTTCCCCTGGGGGACTGAACACTGAAGCTTTCTTT
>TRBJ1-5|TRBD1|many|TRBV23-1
CASSPRTGGSNQPQHF
TGCGCCAGCAGTCCACGGACAGGGGGAAGCAATCAGCCCCAGCATTTT
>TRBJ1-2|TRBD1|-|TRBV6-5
CAKRGPYYTF
TGTGCCAAGAGGGGGCCTTACTACACCTTC
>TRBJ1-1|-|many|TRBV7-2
CASNNRVDTEAFF
TGTGCCAGCAACAACAGGGTAGACACTGAAGCTTTCTTT
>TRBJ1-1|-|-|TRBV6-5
CASSRGDYRGEGTEAFF
TGTGCCAGCAGTAGAGGGGATTACCGGGGAGAGGGCACTGAAGCTTTCTTT
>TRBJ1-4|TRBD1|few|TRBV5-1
CASSPRGGRGEKLFF
TGCGCCAGCAGCCCCAGGGGGGGCCGCGGCGAAAAACTGTTTTTT
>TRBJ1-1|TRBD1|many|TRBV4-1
CASSQDNRGTEAFF
TGCGCCAGCAGCCAAGATAACAGGGGCACTGAAGCTTTCTTT
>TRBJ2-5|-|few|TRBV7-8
CASSFGLRGPVFGAQYF
TGTGCCAGCAGCTTTGGGTTGCGGGGCCCAGTTTTTGGGGCCCAGTACTTC
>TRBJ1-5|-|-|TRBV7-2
CASSTSSNQPQHF
TGTGCCAGCAGTACTAGTTCCAATCAGCCCCAGCATTTT
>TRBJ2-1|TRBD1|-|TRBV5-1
CASSYRTGWDEQFF
TGCGCCAGCAGCTACCGGACAGGGTGGGATGAGCAGTTCTTC
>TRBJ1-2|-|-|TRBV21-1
CASSKAERANYGYTF
TGTGCCAGCAGCAAAGCTGAAAGAGCTAACTATGGCTACACCTTC
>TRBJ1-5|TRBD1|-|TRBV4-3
CASSQGQGGPQHF
TGCGCCAGCAGCCAAGGACAGGGAGGGCCCCAGCATTTT
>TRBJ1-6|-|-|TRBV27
CASSFDRTLNSPLHF
TGTGCCAGCAGTTTCGACAGAACACTTAATTCACCCCTCCACTTT
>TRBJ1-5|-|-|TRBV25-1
CASSGRESLEQPQHF
TGTGCCAGTTCAGGTCGGGAGTCTCTAGAGCAGCCCCAGCATTTT
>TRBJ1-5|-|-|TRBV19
CARSIRRGPQNQPQHF
TGTGCCCGTAGTATAAGGAGGGGTCCCCAGAATCAGCCCCAGCATTTT